The 14 T cell receptor beta chains presented below share a single source sample, sequenced in a study of T-cell reconstitution after alpha-beta-depleted transplantation in children. This sample's TCRbeta library carried unique molecular identifier barcodes. A single record per CDR3 protein comes from TCRdb applying MiXCR to the PCR reads. Of 700,000 to 850,000 distinct CDR3 sequences in the sample, approximately 15% were seen once. The source material was PBMCs, mostly from graft donor cells, sampled 360 days after TCRalphabeta/CD19-depleted stem cell transplant. The receptors were sampled from a male patient younger than 18 who had a stem cell transplant for acute lymphoblastic leukemia, so the T cells may come from the graft donor.

V and J are TRBV7-3 and TRBJ2-1, with 7 bases matching TRBD2. The CDR3 consists of 13 residues. Losses at the gene ends were 4 bases for V and 10 bases for J; bases not matched to a gene: 7. Germline V gene sequence: CDR1 SGHTA, CDR2 FQGTGA. CDR3 in DNA: TGTGCCAGCAGCTCCGGGACTAATTGGGAGCAGTTCTTC. Translation: CASSSGTNWEQFF.

This clonotype was counted ten times or more. This chain uses TRBV21-1 with TRBJ2-7; TRBD1 was called by the table and not checked on the DNA. TRBV21-1 is a known pseudogene. The CDR3 totals 17 residues. The CDR3 spells CASSPRDIIIGSYEQYF. CDR3 coding DNA: TGTGCCAGCAGCCCTCGGGACATTATAATAGGGTCCTACGAGCAGTACTTC.

This clonotype was picked up many times. V gene TRBV28 combines with J gene TRBJ1-5, with D tentatively TRBD1 (6 bases). V dropped 7 bases and J dropped 3 bases, with 16 bases sitting between them. The CDR3 spans 15 residues. Germline V gene lookup returns CDR1 MDHEN and CDR2 SYDVKM. Here the CDR3 DNA reads TGTGCCAGCAAGGGGGACCCCTTGTTCAATCAGCCCCAGCATTTT. This gives the protein CASKGDPLFNQPQHF.

This clonotype was seen a handful of times. The V gene is TRBV11-2, the J gene TRBJ2-7; 7 bases agree with TRBD2. Germline CDR1 SGHAT, CDR2 FQNNGV. Unmatched junction bases numbered 7, after V lost 7 bases and J lost 1 base. The CDR3 is made up of 14 amino acids. This CDR3 reads CASTPGEGSYEQYF. DNA for the CDR3: TGTGCCAGCACACCGGGGGAGGGTTCCTACGAGCAGTACTTC.

The rearrangement joins TRBV25-1 to TRBJ2-5; TRBD2 matches 11 bases. Germline values: CDR1 MGHDK, CDR2 SYGVNS. V was clipped by 6 bases and J by 3 bases; unmatched bases: 6. This CDR3 spans 15 amino acids. The CDR3 DNA reads as TGTGCCAGCAGCTTTAGCGGGAGGGGAGAAGAGACCCAGTACTTC. Its translation: CASSFSGRGEETQYF.

The J gene is TRBJ2-7, the V gene TRBV5-1; TRBD1 matches at 7 bases. Trimming at V came to 0 bases and at J to 3 bases, leaving 6 bases not matched to a gene. This CDR3 has 15 residues. In germline, CDR1 is SGHRS, CDR2 YFSETQ. The CDR3 nucleotides read TGCGCCAGCAGCTTGGGGGGGACAGAGTTCTACGAGCAGTACTTC. It translates to CASSLGGTEFYEQYF.

V is TRBV30 and J is TRBJ1-1, with D perhaps TRBD1 (5 bases). CDR1 GTSNPN and CDR2 SVGIG come from the germline V gene (reference sequence). V lost 0 bases and J lost 4, with 12 bases in between. CDR3 length: 14 residues. Here the CDR3 reads CAWSVTRGGTEAFF. The CDR3 DNA is TGTGCCTGGAGTGTAACTCGGGGGGGCACTGAAGCTTTCTTT. The variable domain in full, with the rest retrieved from reference TRBV30 and TRBJ1-1, is SQTIHQWPATLVQPVGSPLSLECTVEGTSNPNLYWYRQAAGRGLQLLFYSVGIGQISSEVPQNLSASRPQDRQFILSSKKLLLSDSGFYLCAWSVTRGGTEAFFGQGTRLTVV.

This clonotype was observed a few times. The chain has TRBV7-2 and TRBJ2-1, with D unclear. This CDR3 has 15 residues. Per the germline V gene, CDR1 is SGHTA and CDR2 is FQGNSA. V lost 5 bases, J lost 9 bases, and 20 bases lay in between. This CDR3 reads CASSLEPTLLTEQFF. CDR3 nucleotides: TGTGCCAGCAGCCTCGAGCCCACATTATTGACTGAGCAGTTCTTC. Drawing the rest from reference TRBV7-2 and TRBJ2-1, the complete variable domain is GAGVSQSPSNKVTEKGKDVELRCDPISGHTALYWYRQSLGQGLEFLIYFQGNSAPDKSGLPSDRFSAERTGGSVSTLTIQRTQQEDSAVYLCASSLEPTLLTEQFFGPGTRLTVL.

J is TRBJ2-1 and V is TRBV12-3 or TRBV12-4; 8 nucleotides line up with TRBD1. The V gene end was trimmed by 4 bases and the J gene end by 6 bases; junction bases not matched to a gene: 11. The CDR3 extends over 16 amino acids. The CDR3 nucleotides read TGTGCCAGCAGTTCCTTGGCCGGGACAGGTGGCAATGAGCAGTTCTTC. This gives the protein CASSSLAGTGGNEQFF.

The chain is built from TRBV4-3 and TRBJ2-6; TRBD1 agrees at 10 bases. This CDR3 comprises 16 residues. Germline-derived CDR1 and CDR2 are LGHNA and YSLEER. Germline trimming cut 4 bases from V and 3 bases from J; bases unmatched to any gene: 3. In nucleotides, the CDR3 is TGCGCCAGCAGCCCGGACAGGGGGTTTGGGGCCAACGTCCTGACTTTC. Its protein product is CASSPDRGFGANVLTF.

V is TRBV10-3 and J is TRBJ2-5; 13 bases are shared with TRBD2. The germline V gene encodes CDR1 ENHRY and CDR2 SYGVKD. The CDR3 sequence is 13 residues long. V trimming: 10 bases; J trimming: 4 bases; junction bases outside the gene matches: 3. CDR3 amino acids: CATRLAGGETQYF. CDR3 coding DNA: TGTGCCACACGACTAGCGGGAGGAGAGACCCAGTACTTC.

The chain employs TRBV20-1 and TRBJ2-1, with 8 bases matching TRBD2. The ends lost 5 bases at V and 4 bases at J; junction bases unmatched: 7. Germline values: CDR1 DFQATT, CDR2 SNEGSKA (reference sequence). The CDR3 length is 14 residues. CDR3 in DNA: TGCAGTGCTCTTCTAGCGGGTATTTACAATGAGCAGTTCTTC. It yields the protein CSALLAGIYNEQFF.

This clonotype was seen only a few times. The V call is TRBV29-1, the J call TRBJ2-1; TRBD2 matches 14 bases. The CDR3 loop spans 14 amino acids. The germline V gene has CDR1 SQVTM and CDR2 ANQGSEA. The V gene end was trimmed by 7 bases and the J gene end by 9 bases; junction bases not matched to a gene: 8. CDR3 amino acids: CSAGLAGGFSEQFF. The CDR3, as DNA: TGCAGCGCTGGACTAGCGGGAGGTTTTAGTGAGCAGTTCTTC.

This CDR3 is CASSRTDAGTGTYEQYF. The CDR3 nucleotides are TGCGCCAGCAGCCGCACTGATGCCGGGACAGGGACCTACGAGCAGTACTTC. This rearrangement joins TRBV4-1 to TRBJ2-7; 9 bases agree with TRBD1. The V and J ends lost 4 bases and 2 bases, in that order; junction bases with no gene match: 12. The CDR3 runs 17 residues. Germline-derived CDR1 and CDR2 are MGHRA and YSYEKL.